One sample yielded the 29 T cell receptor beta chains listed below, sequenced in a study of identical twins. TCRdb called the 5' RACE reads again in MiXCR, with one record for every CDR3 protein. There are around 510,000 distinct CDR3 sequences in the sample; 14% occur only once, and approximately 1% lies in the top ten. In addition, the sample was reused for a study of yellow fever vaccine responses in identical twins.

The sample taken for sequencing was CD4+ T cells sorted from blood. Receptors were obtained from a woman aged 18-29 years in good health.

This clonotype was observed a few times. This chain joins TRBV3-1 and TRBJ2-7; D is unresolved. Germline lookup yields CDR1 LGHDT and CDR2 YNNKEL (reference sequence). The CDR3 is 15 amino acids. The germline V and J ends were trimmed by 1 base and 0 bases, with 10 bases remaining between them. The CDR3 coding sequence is TGTGCCAGCAGCCAAGTCCCGGATAGCTCCTACGAGCAGTACTTC. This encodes CASSQVPDSSYEQYF.

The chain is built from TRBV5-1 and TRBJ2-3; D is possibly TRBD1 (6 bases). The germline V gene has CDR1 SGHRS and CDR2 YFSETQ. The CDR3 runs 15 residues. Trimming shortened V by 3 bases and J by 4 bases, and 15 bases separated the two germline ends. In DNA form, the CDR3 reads TGCGCCAGCAGCTCGACAGGTTGGGGGTCAGATACGCAGTATTTT. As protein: CASSSTGWGSDTQYF. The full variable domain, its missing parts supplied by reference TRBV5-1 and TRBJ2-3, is KAGVTQTPRYLIKTRGQQVTLSCSPISGHRSVSWYQQTPGQGLQFLFEYFSETQRNKGNFPGRFSGRQFSNSRSEMNVSTLELGDSALYLCASSSTGWGSDTQYFGPGTRLTVL.

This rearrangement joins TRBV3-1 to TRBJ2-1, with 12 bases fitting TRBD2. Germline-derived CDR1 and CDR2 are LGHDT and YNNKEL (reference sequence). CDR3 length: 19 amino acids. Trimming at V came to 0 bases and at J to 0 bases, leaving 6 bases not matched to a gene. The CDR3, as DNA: TGTGCCAGCAGCCAAGACCCGACTAGCGGGAGACCCTCCTACAATGAGCAGTTCTTC. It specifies CASSQDPTSGRPSYNEQFF.

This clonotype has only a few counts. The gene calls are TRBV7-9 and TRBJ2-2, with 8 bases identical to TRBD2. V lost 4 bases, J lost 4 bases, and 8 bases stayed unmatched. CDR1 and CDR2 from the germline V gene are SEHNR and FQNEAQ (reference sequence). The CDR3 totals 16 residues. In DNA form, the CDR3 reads TGTGCCAGCAGCTCCAACGGACTAGCCGGCACCGGGGAGCTGTTTTTT. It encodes CASSSNGLAGTGELFF.

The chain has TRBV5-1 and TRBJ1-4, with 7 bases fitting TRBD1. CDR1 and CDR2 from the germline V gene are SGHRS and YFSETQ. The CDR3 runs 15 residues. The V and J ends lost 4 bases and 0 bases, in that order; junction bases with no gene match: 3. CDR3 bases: TGCGCCAGCAGCCTCGGGACAGCAACTAATGAAAAACTGTTTTTT. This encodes CASSLGTATNEKLFF.

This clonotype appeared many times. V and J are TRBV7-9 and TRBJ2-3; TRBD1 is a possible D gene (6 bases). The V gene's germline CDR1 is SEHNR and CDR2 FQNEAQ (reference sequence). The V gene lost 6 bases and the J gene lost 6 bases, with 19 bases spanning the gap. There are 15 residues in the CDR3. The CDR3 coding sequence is TGTGCCAGCAGAGACAGGTCACCGGTTAGGGATACGCAGTATTTT. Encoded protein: CASRDRSPVRDTQYF.

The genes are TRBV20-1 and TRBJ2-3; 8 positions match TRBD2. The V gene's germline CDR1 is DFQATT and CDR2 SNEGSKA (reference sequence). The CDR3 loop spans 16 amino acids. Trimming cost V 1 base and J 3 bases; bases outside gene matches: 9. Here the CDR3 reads CSARGRKVAGTDTQYF. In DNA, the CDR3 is TGCAGTGCTAGAGGGCGAAAGGTAGCGGGGACAGATACGCAGTATTTT.

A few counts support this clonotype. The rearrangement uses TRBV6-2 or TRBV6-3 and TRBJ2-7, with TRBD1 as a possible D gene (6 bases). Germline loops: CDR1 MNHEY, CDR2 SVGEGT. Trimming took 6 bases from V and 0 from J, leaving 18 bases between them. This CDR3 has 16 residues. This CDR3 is CASRDIGGRNSYEQYF. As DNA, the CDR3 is TGTGCCAGCAGGGACATAGGGGGACGAAACTCCTACGAGCAGTACTTC.

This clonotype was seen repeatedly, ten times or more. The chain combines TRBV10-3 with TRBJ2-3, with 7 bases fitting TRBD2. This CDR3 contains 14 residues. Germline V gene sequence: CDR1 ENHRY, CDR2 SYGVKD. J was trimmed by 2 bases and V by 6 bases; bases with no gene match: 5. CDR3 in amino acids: CAISRAGTTDTQYF. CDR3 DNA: TGTGCCATCAGCCGAGCGGGAACCACAGATACGCAGTATTTT.

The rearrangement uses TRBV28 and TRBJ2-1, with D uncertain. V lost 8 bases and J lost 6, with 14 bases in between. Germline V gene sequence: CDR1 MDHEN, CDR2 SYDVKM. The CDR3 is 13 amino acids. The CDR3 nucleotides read TGTGCCAGCGGACCCAGGCTGCTCAATGAGCAGTTCTTC. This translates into CASGPRLLNEQFF. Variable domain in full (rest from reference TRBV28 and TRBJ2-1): DVKVTQSSRYLVKRTGEKVFLECVQDMDHENMFWYRQDPGLGLRLIYFSYDVKMKEKGDIPEGYSVSREKKERFSLILESASTNQTSMYLCASGPRLLNEQFFGPGTRLTVL.

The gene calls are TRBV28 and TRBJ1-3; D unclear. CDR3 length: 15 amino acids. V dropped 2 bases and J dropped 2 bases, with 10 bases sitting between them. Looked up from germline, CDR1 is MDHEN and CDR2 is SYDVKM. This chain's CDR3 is CASSLRVVTGNTIYF. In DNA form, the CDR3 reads TGTGCCAGCAGTTTAAGAGTGGTGACTGGAAACACCATATATTTT.

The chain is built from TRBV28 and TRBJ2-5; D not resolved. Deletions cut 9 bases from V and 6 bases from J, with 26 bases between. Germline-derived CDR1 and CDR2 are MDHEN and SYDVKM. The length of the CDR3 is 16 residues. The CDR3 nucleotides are TGTGCCAGAAGTACCCTGGGCAGCCCTCTTGACCAGACCCAGTACTTC. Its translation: CARSTLGSPLDQTQYF.

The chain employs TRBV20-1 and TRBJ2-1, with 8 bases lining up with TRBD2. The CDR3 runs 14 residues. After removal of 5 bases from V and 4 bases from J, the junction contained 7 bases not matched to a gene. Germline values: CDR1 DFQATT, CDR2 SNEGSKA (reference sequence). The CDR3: CSAPTSGSYNEQFF. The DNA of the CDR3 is TGCAGTGCTCCTACTAGCGGAAGTTACAATGAGCAGTTCTTC.

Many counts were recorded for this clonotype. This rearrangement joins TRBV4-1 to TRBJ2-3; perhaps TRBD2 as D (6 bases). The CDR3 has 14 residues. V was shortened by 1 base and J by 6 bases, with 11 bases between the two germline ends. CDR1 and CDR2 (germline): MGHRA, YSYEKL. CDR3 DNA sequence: TGCGCCAGCAGCCAAGCCGGGAGCCCGGATACGCAGTATTTT. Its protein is CASSQAGSPDTQYF.

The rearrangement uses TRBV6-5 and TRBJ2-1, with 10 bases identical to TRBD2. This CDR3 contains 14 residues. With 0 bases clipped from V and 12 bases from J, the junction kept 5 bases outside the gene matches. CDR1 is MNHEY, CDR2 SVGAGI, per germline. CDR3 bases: TGTGCCAGCAGTTACTCAAGGACTAGCGGACCGCAGTTCTTC. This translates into CASSYSRTSGPQFF.

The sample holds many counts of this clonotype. The CDR3 reads CASSFTGPRREQFF. The CDR3 DNA follows: TGTGCCAGCAGTTTTACAGGCCCCCGGCGGGAGCAGTTCTTC. The chain combines TRBV28 with TRBJ2-1, with a tentative D call TRBD1 (5 bases). Trimming took 3 bases from V and 10 from J, leaving 16 bases between them. This CDR3 is built from 14 residues. Germline loops: CDR1 MDHEN, CDR2 SYDVKM. The variable domain in full, completed from reference TRBV28 and TRBJ2-1, reads DVKVTQSSRYLVKRTGEKVFLECVQDMDHENMFWYRQDPGLGLRLIYFSYDVKMKEKGDIPEGYSVSREKKERFSLILESASTNQTSMYLCASSFTGPRREQFFGPGTRLTVL.

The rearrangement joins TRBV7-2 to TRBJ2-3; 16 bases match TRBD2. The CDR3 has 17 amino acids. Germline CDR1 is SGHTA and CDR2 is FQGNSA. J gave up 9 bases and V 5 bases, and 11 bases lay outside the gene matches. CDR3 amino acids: CASSLGTSGGAQGTQYF. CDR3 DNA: TGTGCCAGCAGCCTCGGGACTAGCGGGGGGGCTCAAGGAACGCAGTATTTT.

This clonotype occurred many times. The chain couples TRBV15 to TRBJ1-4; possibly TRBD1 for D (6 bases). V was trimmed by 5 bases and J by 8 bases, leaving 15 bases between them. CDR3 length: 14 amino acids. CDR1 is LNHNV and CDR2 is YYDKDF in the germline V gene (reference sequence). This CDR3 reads CATSPLGGGEKLFF. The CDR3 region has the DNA TGTGCCACCAGCCCACTAGGGGGGGGCGAAAAACTGTTTTTT. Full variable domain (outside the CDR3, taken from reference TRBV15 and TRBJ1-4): DAMVIQNPRYQVTQFGKPVTLSCSQTLNHNVMYWYQQKSSQAPKLLFHYYDKDFNNEADTPDNFQSRRPNTSFCFLDIRSPGLGDTAMYLCATSPLGGGEKLFFGSGTQLSVL.

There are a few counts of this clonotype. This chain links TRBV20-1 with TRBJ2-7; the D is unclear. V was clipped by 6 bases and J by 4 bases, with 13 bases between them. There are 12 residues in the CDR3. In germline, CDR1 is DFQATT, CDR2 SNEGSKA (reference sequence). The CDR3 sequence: CSAITEAYEQYF. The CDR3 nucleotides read TGCAGTGCCATTACAGAGGCATACGAGCAGTACTTC.

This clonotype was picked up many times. CDR3: CSARDSRVGNYGYTF. The CDR3 DNA follows: TGCAGTGCTAGAGATAGCAGGGTTGGGAACTATGGCTACACCTTC. J is TRBJ1-2 and V is TRBV20-1; D may be TRBD1 (5 bases). Trimming stripped 0 bases from V and 2 bases from J, with 13 bases between. The CDR3 totals 15 residues. Germline V gives CDR1 DFQATT, CDR2 SNEGSKA (reference sequence).

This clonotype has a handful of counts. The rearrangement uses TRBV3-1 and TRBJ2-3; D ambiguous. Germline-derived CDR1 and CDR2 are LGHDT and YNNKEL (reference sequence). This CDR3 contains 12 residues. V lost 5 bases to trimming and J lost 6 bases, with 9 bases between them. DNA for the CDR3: TGTGCCAGCAGCTATCTCGCCGATACGCAGTATTTT. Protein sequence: CASSYLADTQYF.

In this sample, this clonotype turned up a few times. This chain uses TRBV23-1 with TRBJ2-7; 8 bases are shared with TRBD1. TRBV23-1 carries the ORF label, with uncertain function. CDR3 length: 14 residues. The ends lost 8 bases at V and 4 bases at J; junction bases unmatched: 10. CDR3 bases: TGCGCCAGCCTAAACGGGACAGGAAGTTACGAGCAGTACTTC. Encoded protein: CASLNGTGSYEQYF.

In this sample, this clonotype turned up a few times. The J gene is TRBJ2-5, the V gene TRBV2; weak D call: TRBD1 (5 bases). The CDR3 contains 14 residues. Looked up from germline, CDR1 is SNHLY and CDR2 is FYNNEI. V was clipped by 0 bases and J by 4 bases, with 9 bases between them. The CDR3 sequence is CASSEASGRETQYF. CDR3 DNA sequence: TGTGCCAGCAGTGAAGCGTCAGGGCGAGAGACCCAGTACTTC.

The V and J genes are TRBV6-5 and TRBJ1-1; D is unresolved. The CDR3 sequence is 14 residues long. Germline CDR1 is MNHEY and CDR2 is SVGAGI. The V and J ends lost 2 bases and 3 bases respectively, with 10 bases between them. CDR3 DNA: TGTGCCAGCAGTTACATGGGTGTGGACACTGAAGCTTTCTTT. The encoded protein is CASSYMGVDTEAFF.

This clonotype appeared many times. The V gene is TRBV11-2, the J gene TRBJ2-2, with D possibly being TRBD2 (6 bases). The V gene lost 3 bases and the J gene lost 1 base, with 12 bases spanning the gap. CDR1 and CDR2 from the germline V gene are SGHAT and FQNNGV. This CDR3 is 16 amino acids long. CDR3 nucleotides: TGTGCCAGCAGCTTTTTCGGTAGCGGGAACACCGGGGAGCTGTTTTTT. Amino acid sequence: CASSFFGSGNTGELFF.

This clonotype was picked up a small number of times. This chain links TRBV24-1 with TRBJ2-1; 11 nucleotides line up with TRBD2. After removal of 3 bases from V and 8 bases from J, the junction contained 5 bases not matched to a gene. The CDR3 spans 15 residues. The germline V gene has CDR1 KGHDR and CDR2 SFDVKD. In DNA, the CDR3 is TGTGCCACCAGTGATAGGCTAGCGGGGGGAGATGAGCAGTTCTTC. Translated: CATSDRLAGGDEQFF.

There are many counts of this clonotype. The CDR3 DNA is TGCGCCAGCAGCCAATCTACAGATCAGCCCCAGCATTTT. The encoded protein is CASSQSTDQPQHF. V gene TRBV4-3 combines with J gene TRBJ1-5; no definite D call. Germline loops: CDR1 LGHNA, CDR2 YSLEER. The CDR3 runs 13 residues. The V and J ends lost 2 bases and 5 bases respectively, with 7 bases between them.

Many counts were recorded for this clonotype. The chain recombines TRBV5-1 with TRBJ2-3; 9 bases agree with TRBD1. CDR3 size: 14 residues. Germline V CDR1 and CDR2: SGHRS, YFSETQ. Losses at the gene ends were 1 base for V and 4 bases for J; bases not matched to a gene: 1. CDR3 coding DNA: TGCGCCAGCAGCTTGACAGGGGGCGCAGATACGCAGTATTTT. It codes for CASSLTGGADTQYF.

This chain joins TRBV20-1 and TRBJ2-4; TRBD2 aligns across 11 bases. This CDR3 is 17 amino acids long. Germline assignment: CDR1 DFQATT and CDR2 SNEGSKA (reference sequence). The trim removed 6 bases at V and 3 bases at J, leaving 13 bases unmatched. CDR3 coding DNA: TGCAGTGCATTCAATAGCGGGAGGGCCGGGGGCAAAAACATTCAGTACTTC. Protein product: CSAFNSGRAGGKNIQYF.